This TCR beta chain is from a study of T cell changes during pregnancy in multiple sclerosis. The CDR3 is 15 residues long. Trimming took 7 bases from V and 3 from J; bases not matched to a gene: 8. Germline V gives CDR1 ENHRY, CDR2 SYGVKD. Repertoires were generated with immunoSEQ multiplex PCR, while TCRdb's copy carries only in-frame clones and drops some. Counted here are around 75,000 clones, 94% occurring once; the ten biggest clones make up over 0.12%. This rearrangement joins TRBV10-3 to TRBJ2-3, with 9 bases matching TRBD1. The material sequenced was CD4+ T cells from peripheral blood mononuclear cells, taken after pregnancy. The TCR originated in a female donor with multiple sclerosis, enrolled in a pregnancy study. For the CDR3, the DNA is TGTGCCATCAACCCGGGACAGGGTTCAACAGATACGCAGTATTTT. It is translated as CAINPGQGSTDTQYF.